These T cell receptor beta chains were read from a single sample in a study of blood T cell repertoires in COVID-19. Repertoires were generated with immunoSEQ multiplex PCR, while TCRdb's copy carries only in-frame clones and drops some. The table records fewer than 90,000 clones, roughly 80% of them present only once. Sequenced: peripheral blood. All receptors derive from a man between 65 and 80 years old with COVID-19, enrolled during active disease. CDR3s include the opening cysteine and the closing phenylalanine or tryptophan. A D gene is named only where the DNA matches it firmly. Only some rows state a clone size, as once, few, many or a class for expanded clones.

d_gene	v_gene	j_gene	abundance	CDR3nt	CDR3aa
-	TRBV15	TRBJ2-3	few	TGTGCCACCAGCAGAGATGCGAGGAAGGATACGCAGTATTTT	CATSRDARKDTQYF
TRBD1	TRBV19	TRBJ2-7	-	TGTGCCAGTAGTACGCGACAGGGGTCCTACGAGCAGTACTTC	CASSTRQGSYEQYF
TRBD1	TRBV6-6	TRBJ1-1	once	TGTGCCAGCAGCCGACAGGGGGCAAACACTGAAGCTTTCTTT	CASSRQGANTEAFF
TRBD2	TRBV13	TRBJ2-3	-	TGTGCCAGCAGCCCCCCGGGGCGGGAGGACACAGATACGCAGTATTTT	CASSPPGREDTDTQYF
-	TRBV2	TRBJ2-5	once	TGTGCCAGCTTGGGGCAGGAGACCCAGTACTTC	CASLGQETQYF
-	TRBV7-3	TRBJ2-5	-	TGTGCCAGCAGCCCCCTATTTGCTCAAGAGACCCAGTACTTC	CASSPLFAQETQYF
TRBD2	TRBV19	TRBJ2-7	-	TGTGCCAGTAGTCGGACGGGGGGGTACGAGCAGTACTTC	CASSRTGGYEQYF
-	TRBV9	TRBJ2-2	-	TGTGCCAGCAGCCCTCCAGCGGTAAACACCGGGGAGCTGTTTTTT	CASSPPAVNTGELFF
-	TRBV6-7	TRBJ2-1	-	TGTGCCAGCAGTTACTGCAGGCGGGGCGACAATGAGCAGTTCTTC	CASSYCRRGDNEQFF
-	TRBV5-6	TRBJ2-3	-	TGTGCCAGTCTTCTAGACCCTGGCCCGCAGTATTTT	CASLLDPGPQYF
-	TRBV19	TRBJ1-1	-	TGTGCCAGTAGCCTAGGGAACACTGAAGCTTTCTTT	CASSLGNTEAFF
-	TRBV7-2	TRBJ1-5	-	TGTGCCAGCAGCTTAAATCGCGGTCAGCCCCAGCATTTT	CASSLNRGQPQHF
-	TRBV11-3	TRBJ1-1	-	TGTGCCAGCAGCTCTGACAGTAACACTGAAGCTTTCTTT	CASSSDSNTEAFF
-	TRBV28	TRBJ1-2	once	TGTGCCAGCAGTCGCGACTGGCCAAGAGGGAGAGGCTACACCTTC	CASSRDWPRGRGYTF
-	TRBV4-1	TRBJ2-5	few	TGCGCCAGCAGCCAAGGAGGGAGGGAGACCCAGTACTTC	CASSQGGRETQYF
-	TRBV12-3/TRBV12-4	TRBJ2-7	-	TGTGCCAGCAGTTCTCAGTCCTACGAGCAGTACTTC	CASSSQSYEQYF
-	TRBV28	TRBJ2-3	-	TGTGCCAGCAGTGGACAGCCCAACACAGATACGCAGTATTTT	CASSGQPNTDTQYF
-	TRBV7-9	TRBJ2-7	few	TGTGCCAGCAGCTTAGGGCAGGGCTACTACGAGCAGTACTTC	CASSLGQGYYEQYF
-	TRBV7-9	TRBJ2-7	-	TGTGCCAGCAGCTTGGCCACTAGAATATATAGCGAGCAGTACTTC	CASSLATRIYSEQYF
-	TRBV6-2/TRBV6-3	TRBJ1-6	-	TGTGCCAGCAGGTACAGGGCGGGCGGCTATAATTCACCCCTCCACTTT	CASRYRAGGYNSPLHF
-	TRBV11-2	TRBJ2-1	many	TGTGCCAGCAGCCCCCTATGGGGGGATGAGCAGTTCTTC	CASSPLWGDEQFF
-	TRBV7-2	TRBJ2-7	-	TGTGCCAGCAGCGGCCGCGGTTTGATCTACGAGCAGTACTTC	CASSGRGLIYEQYF
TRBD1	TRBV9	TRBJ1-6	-	TGTGCCAGCAGCGTGGACAGGGGCTATAATTCACCCCTCCACTTT	CASSVDRGYNSPLHF
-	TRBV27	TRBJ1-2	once	TGTGCCAGCAGACAGGGTGCAGGCTACACCTTC	CASRQGAGYTF
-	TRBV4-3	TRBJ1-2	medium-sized	TGCGCCAGCAGCCAAGAGGGTGGCGGGGATCTCCGCTATGGCTACACCTTC	CASSQEGGGDLRYGYTF
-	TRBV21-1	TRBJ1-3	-	TGTGCCAGCAGCCAAGCGGGCAGGGGCAGAAACACCATATATTTT	CASSQAGRGRNTIYF
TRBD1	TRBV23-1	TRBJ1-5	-	TGCGCCAGCAGTCAATCGAAGACAGGGTCGAATGACAATCAGCCCCAGCATTTT	CASSQSKTGSNDNQPQHF
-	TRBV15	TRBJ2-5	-	TGTGCCACCAGCAGAGAACGGGGGTTGGGAGAGACCCAGTACTTC	CATSRERGLGETQYF
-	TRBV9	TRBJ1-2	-	TGTGCCAGCAGCGGCAGTTGGGGGGGCGACTATGGCTACACCTTC	CASSGSWGGDYGYTF
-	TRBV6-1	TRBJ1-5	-	TGTGCCAGCAGTGAGAGACTAGATCAGCCCCAGCATTTT	CASSERLDQPQHF
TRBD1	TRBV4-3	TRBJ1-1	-	TGCGCCAGCAGCCAAGAAAGCCGACAGGGAGGTGAAGCTTTCTTT	CASSQESRQGGEAFF
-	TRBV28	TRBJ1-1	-	TGTGCCAGCAGTTTAACAGGCCCATATAGTACTTTCTTT	CASSLTGPYSTFF
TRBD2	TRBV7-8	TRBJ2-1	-	TGTGCCAGCAGCTCTACTAGCGGGAGGGGTTACAATGAGCAGTTCTTC	CASSSTSGRGYNEQFF
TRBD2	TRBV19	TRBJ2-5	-	TGTGCCAGTAGTACTAGCGGGGGGGCAGAGACCCAGTACTTC	CASSTSGGAETQYF
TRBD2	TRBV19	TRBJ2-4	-	TGTGCCAGTAGTGCCCGACTAGCGGGCCCCCAAAACATTCAGTACTTC	CASSARLAGPQNIQYF
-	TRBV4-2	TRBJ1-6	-	TGTGCCAGCAGCCAGGGCCGCTGGCAGATTAATTCACCCCTCCACTTT	CASSQGRWQINSPLHF
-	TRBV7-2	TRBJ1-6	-	TGTGCCAGCAGCTCCCGGGGGGGTGGGGAGGCCTCACCCCTCCACTTT	CASSSRGGGEASPLHF
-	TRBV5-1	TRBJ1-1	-	TGCGCCAGCTCGACAGGAAACACTGAAGCTTTCTTT	CASSTGNTEAFF
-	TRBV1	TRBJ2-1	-	TGCACCAGCAGGCGGGGCGGACGACCCTACAATGAGCAGTTCTTC	CTSRRGGRPYNEQFF
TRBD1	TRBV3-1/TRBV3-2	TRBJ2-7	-	TGTGCCAGCAGCCACCCGGGACAGGGACGAGAAGAGCAGTACTTC	CASSHPGQGREEQYF
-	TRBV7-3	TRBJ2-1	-	TGTGCCAGCAGCTTAGAGGCGAGCTCCTACAATGAGCAGTTCTTC	CASSLEASSYNEQFF
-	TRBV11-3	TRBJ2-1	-	TGTGCCAGCAGCACCGACAACCAGTACAATGAGCAGTTCTTC	CASSTDNQYNEQFF
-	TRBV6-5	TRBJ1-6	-	TGTGCCAGCAGTTCCCCGGACAGCCTGGGGATTTCACCCCTCCACTTT	CASSSPDSLGISPLHF
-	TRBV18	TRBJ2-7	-	TGTGCCAGCTCACTCGGGTTGGTCGAGCAGTACTTC	CASSLGLVEQYF
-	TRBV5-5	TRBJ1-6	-	TGTGCCAGCAGCGCGGAACAGGGTTCACCCCTCCACTTT	CASSAEQGSPLHF
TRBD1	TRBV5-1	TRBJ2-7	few	TGCGCCAGCAAAGGGGGACAGACCTACGAGCAGTACTTC	CASKGGQTYEQYF
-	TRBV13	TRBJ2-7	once	TGTGCCAGCAGCCCGAGGGCGGCCGCCCAGTACTTC	CASSPRAAAQYF
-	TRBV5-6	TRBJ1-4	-	TGTGCCAGCAGCTTGGCGAGCAAGGGTTGGGAGGAAAAACTGTTTTTT	CASSLASKGWEEKLFF
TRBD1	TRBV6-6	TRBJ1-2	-	TGTGCCAGCAGTCGGGGACAGGGCGGAGGCTACACCTTC	CASSRGQGGGYTF
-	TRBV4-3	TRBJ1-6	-	TGCGCCAGCAGCCAAGGGACCGAGGGGGATTCACCCCTCCACTTT	CASSQGTEGDSPLHF
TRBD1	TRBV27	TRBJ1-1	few	TGTGCCAGCAGTTTATCCCCGGACAGGGGTAGGACTGAAGCTTTCTTT	CASSLSPDRGRTEAFF
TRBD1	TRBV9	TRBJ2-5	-	TGTGCCAGCAGTGAAGACAGGGGGCCCCAAGAGACCCAGTACTTC	CASSEDRGPQETQYF
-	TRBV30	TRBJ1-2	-	TGTGCCTGGAGGGACACCTATAACTATGGCTACACCTTC	CAWRDTYNYGYTF
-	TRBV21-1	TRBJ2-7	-	TGTGCCAGCAAAGAGCAGACTCCATCCTACGAGCAGTACTTC	CASKEQTPSYEQYF